Presented here are 9 T cell receptor beta chains from one specimen sequenced in a study of CD8 T cells in Susac syndrome. Random hexamers were used to reverse transcribe about 0.5 to 1 ug of RNA. TCRdb re-analysed the immunoSEQ multiplex PCR reads in MiXCR, keeping a single row per CDR3 protein. Among approximately 180,000 distinct CDR3 sequences listed, around 90% were seen once. Sequenced material: CD4+ T cells from PBMCs. The source of these receptors is a human donor with Susac syndrome.

The V call is TRBV5-1, the J call TRBJ2-1, with 15 bases that match TRBD2. The germline CDR1 and CDR2 sequences are SGHRS and YFSETQ. The CDR3 is 21 residues long. The junction had 15 bases not matched to a gene; V was cut back by 4 bases and J by 1 base. The CDR3 reads CASSPKPQGTSGRWSYNEQFF. CDR3 sequence (DNA): TGCGCCAGCAGCCCTAAACCGCAGGGGACTAGCGGGAGGTGGTCCTACAATGAGCAGTTCTTC.

This clonotype was observed once. The rearrangement uses TRBV24-1 and TRBJ2-2, with 9 bases lining up with TRBD1. V was clipped by 4 bases and J by 7 bases; unmatched bases: 9. Germline V gene data show CDR1 as KGHDR and CDR2 as SFDVKD. The length of the CDR3 is 16 residues. CDR3 in DNA: TGTGCCACCAGTGAGCCACCGGGACAGGGTGGCGGGGAGCTGTTTTTT. Its translation: CATSEPPGQGGGELFF.

The chain recombines TRBV5-5 with TRBJ2-2; tentatively, D is TRBD2 (6 bases). V dropped 3 bases and J dropped 5 bases, with 17 bases sitting between them. The CDR3 is made up of 16 amino acids. In germline, CDR1 is SGHKS, CDR2 YYEKEE (reference sequence). The CDR3: CASSSYRGGETGELFF. The CDR3 DNA reads as TGTGCCAGCAGCTCCTATAGGGGAGGAGAGACCGGGGAGCTGTTTTTT.

This clonotype was seen once. The rearrangement uses TRBV5-4 and TRBJ1-3, with D tentatively TRBD1 (6 bases). The V gene lost 0 bases and the J gene lost 3 bases, with 10 bases spanning the gap. There are 15 residues in the CDR3. Looked up from germline, CDR1 is SGHNT and CDR2 is YYREEE (reference sequence). CDR3 sequence: CASSLEGVGGNTIYF. The CDR3 region has the DNA TGTGCCAGCAGCTTGGAGGGGGTGGGTGGAAACACCATATATTTT.

V is TRBV27 and J is TRBJ2-7; possible D gene TRBD1, 6 bases. Trimming removed 5 bases from V and 6 bases from J, with 11 bases in between. The CDR3 has 12 amino acids. Germline V CDR1 and CDR2: MNHEY, SMNVEV (reference sequence). CDR3 protein: CASSPFRGEQYF. CDR3 DNA: TGTGCCAGCAGTCCCTTCAGGGGCGAGCAGTACTTC.

The chain recombines TRBV6-2 or TRBV6-3 with TRBJ2-1, with 11 bases fitting TRBD2. Losses at the gene ends were 7 bases for V and 8 bases for J; bases not matched to a gene: 7. Germline V gene lookup returns CDR1 MNHEY and CDR2 SVGEGT. The CDR3 spans 14 residues. CDR3 nucleotides: TGTGCCAGCAAGTATAGCGGGAGGGGGGATGAGCAGTTCTTC. Amino acid sequence: CASKYSGRGDEQFF.

The chain has TRBV7-2 and TRBJ1-1, with a tentative D call TRBD1 (6 bases). The V gene lost 4 bases and the J gene lost 6 bases, with 12 bases spanning the gap. The CDR3 has 13 residues. Looked up from germline, CDR1 is SGHTA and CDR2 is FQGNSA. CDR3 sequence (DNA): TGTGCCAGCAGCTCTATGAACAGGGCTGAAGCTTTCTTT. Translated: CASSSMNRAEAFF. Looking up the rest from reference TRBV7-2 and TRBJ1-1 gives the full variable domain: GAGVSQSPSNKVTEKGKDVELRCDPISGHTALYWYRQSLGQGLEFLIYFQGNSAPDKSGLPSDRFSAERTGGSVSTLTIQRTQQEDSAVYLCASSSMNRAEAFFGQGTRLTVV.

J is TRBJ2-2 and V is TRBV11-2; the D gene could be TRBD1 or TRBD2 (7 bases each). This CDR3 spans 16 amino acids. The V end was cut by 5 bases, the J end by 5 bases, with 18 bases between. Germline V gene lookup returns CDR1 SGHAT and CDR2 FQNNGV. CDR3 loop: CASSRSWQGGTGELFF. Written as DNA, the CDR3 is TGTGCCAGCAGCCGTTCGTGGCAGGGGGGGACCGGGGAGCTGTTTTTT.

V and J are TRBV6-5 and TRBJ1-4, with 9 bases lining up with TRBD1. CDR1 is MNHEY and CDR2 is SVGAGI in the germline V gene. The CDR3 spans 17 residues. V was clipped by 0 bases and J by 5 bases; unmatched bases: 7. The CDR3 region has the DNA TGTGCCAGCAGTTACTCGGGACAGGGAGGAACAAATGAAAAACTGTTTTTT. The encoded protein is CASSYSGQGGTNEKLFF.